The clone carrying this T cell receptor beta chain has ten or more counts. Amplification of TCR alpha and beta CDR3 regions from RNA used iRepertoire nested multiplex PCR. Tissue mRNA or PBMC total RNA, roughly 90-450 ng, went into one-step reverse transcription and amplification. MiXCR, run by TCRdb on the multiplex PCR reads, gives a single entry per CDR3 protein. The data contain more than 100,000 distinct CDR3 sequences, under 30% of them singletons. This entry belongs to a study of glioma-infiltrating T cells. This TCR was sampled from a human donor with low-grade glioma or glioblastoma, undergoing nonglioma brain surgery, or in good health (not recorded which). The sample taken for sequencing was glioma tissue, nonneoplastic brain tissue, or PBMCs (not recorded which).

CDR3 sequence (DNA): TGTGCCAGCACCGTCCGGTATGAAAAACTGTTTTTT. The encoded protein is CASTVRYEKLFF. The rearrangement links TRBV28 to TRBJ1-4, with D hard to call. Trimming removed 7 bases at V and 6 bases at J, with 9 bases between. The germline V gene has CDR1 MDHEN and CDR2 SYDVKM. This CDR3 is 12 amino acids long.